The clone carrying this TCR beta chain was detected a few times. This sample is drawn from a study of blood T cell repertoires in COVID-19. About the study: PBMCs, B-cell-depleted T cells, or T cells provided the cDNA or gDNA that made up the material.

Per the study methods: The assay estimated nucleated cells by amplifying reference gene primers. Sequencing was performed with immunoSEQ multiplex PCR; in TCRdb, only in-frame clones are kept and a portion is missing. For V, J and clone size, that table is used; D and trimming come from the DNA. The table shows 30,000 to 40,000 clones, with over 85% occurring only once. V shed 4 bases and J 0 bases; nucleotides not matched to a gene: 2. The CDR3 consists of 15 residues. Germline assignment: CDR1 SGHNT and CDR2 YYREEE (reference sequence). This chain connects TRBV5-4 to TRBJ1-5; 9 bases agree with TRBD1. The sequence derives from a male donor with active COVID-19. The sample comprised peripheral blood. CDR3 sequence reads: CASSTGGYSNQPQHF. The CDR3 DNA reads TGTGCCAGCAGCACAGGGGGCTATAGCAATCAGCCCCAGCATTTT.